The next 9 T cell receptor beta chains were all read from a single sample in a study of response to subunit inactivated influenza vaccine. TCRdb processed the RT-PCR reads anew with MiXCR; each CDR3 protein has one entry. The data show more than 150,000 distinct CDR3 sequences, about 11% seen once. Here the sequenced sample was CD8+ T cells sorted from PBMCs, taken roughly 24 months after vaccination. The source of these receptors is a man between 50 and 75 years old who received an inactivated influenza vaccine.

Worth noting for this clonotype: A much larger clone lies one base from this, so it may be a read error. The V gene is TRBV7-9, the J gene TRBJ1-1; D unresolved. The germline V and J ends were trimmed by 4 bases and 2 bases, with 5 bases remaining between them. This CDR3 contains 12 residues. The germline gives CDR1 SEHNR, CDR2 FQNEAQ (reference sequence). This chain's CDR3 is CASSWINTEAFF. For the CDR3, the DNA is TGTGCCAGCAGCTGGATAAACACTGAAGCTTTCTTT.

Only a few counts were recorded for this clonotype. V usage is TRBV5-1 and J usage is TRBJ2-1; 7 bases align to TRBD1. Germline V CDR1 and CDR2: SGHRS, YFSETQ. V lost 3 bases and J lost 9; bases outside the gene matches: 9. CDR3 length equals 14 residues. CDR3 loop: CASSYTGTVIEQFF. The DNA of the CDR3 is TGCGCCAGCAGCTACACCGGGACAGTAATTGAGCAGTTCTTC.

This clonotype has only a few counts. CDR3 residues: CASSELRSMAYNEQFF. The CDR3 DNA is TGTGCCAGCAGTGAATTACGAAGCATGGCCTACAATGAGCAGTTCTTC. The chain has TRBV6-1 and TRBJ2-1; D is ambiguous. The CDR3 runs to 16 residues. The germline V gene has CDR1 MNHNS and CDR2 SASEGT. V shed 2 bases and J shed 2 bases, with 13 bases lying between them.

The table lists this clonotype with a few counts. The missing conserved phenylalanine or tryptophan at the end of this CDR3 makes a read error likely. The chain couples TRBV29-1 to TRBJ1-1, with D possibly TRBD1 on 5 matching bases. Trimming removed 4 bases at V and 0 bases at J, with 12 bases between. The CDR3 sequence is 14 residues long. Germline-derived CDR1 and CDR2 are SQVTM and ANQGSEA. The CDR3 DNA is TGCAGCGTTGGAGCCGGGACTTTGAACACTGAAGCTTTCCTT. It yields the protein CSVGAGTLNTEAFL.

J is TRBJ1-6 and V is TRBV27, with 10 positions matching TRBD1. Germline-derived CDR1 and CDR2 are MNHEY and SMNVEV (reference sequence). The CDR3 sequence is 16 residues long. Trimming at V came to 3 bases and at J to 9 bases, leaving 8 bases not matched to a gene. The chain's CDR3 is CASSLIVGQGPSPLHF. In nucleotides, the CDR3 is TGTGCCAGCAGTTTGATTGTGGGACAGGGGCCTTCACCCCTCCACTTT.

This chain joins TRBV4-1 and TRBJ2-7; D not resolved. Deletions cut 4 bases from V and 2 bases from J, with 18 bases between. In germline, CDR1 is MGHRA, CDR2 YSYEKL. The CDR3 covers 16 residues. Written as DNA, the CDR3 is TGCGCCAGCAGCCTCACCGGGCTCCCAAGCCCCTACGAGCAGTACTTC. It encodes CASSLTGLPSPYEQYF.

This clonotype was counted a few times. The chain links TRBV6-5 to TRBJ2-2, with 7 bases identical to TRBD1. V shed 4 bases, J shed 5 bases, and the junction held 1 base outside the gene matches. This CDR3 comprises 13 residues. Germline V gene data show CDR1 as MNHEY and CDR2 as SVGAGI. CDR3 coding DNA: TGTGCCAGCAGTTCGACAGGGACCGGGGAGCTGTTTTTT. It specifies CASSSTGTGELFF.

This clonotype was counted only a few times. The V call is TRBV9, the J call TRBJ2-2; 8 bases match TRBD1. Germline V gene lookup returns CDR1 SGDLS and CDR2 YYNGEE. V shed 3 bases, J shed 2 bases, and the junction held 6 bases outside the gene matches. The CDR3 is made up of 16 amino acids. The CDR3 protein is CASSGLQGVNTGELFF. The CDR3 DNA reads TGTGCCAGCAGCGGACTACAGGGGGTCAACACCGGGGAGCTGTTTTTT.

The CDR3 here is CSVMLNPSYEQYF. Written as DNA, the CDR3 is TGCAGCGTTATGCTCAATCCCTCCTACGAGCAGTACTTC. The chain has TRBV29-1 and TRBJ2-7; D is unclear. Trimming took 5 bases from V and 0 from J, leaving 11 bases between them. CDR1 is SQVTM, CDR2 ANQGSEA, per germline. This CDR3 spans 13 amino acids.